This passage covers 7 T cell receptor beta chains from one sample sequenced in a study of T cell responses to AZD1222 COVID-19 vaccine. Produced via immunoSEQ multiplex PCR; TCRdb's table is partial and in-frame only. The sample records under 150,000 clones, under 95% being singletons. The sample consisted of peripheral blood, taken on day 0 of AZD1222 vaccination. The source of these receptors is an adult in good health.

V gene TRBV11-2 combines with J gene TRBJ2-7, with D tentatively TRBD2 (5 bases). With 1 base removed from V and 2 bases from J, the gap between germline ends came to 18 bases. Germline CDR1 and CDR2: SGHAT and FQNNGV. This CDR3 spans 17 amino acids. The CDR3 here is CASSLVFARGSTYEQYF. The CDR3 nucleotides read TGTGCCAGCAGCTTAGTATTTGCTCGAGGGTCCACCTACGAGCAGTACTTC.

This clone was recorded a few times. The chain couples TRBV4-1 to TRBJ2-6; the match to TRBD1 covers 7 bases. The germline CDR1 and CDR2 sequences are MGHRA and YSYEKL. This CDR3 spans 18 amino acids. Trimming cost V 2 bases and J 2 bases; bases outside gene matches: 9. This chain's CDR3 is CASSQLLTRGPGANVLTF. CDR3 DNA sequence: TGCGCCAGCAGCCAACTACTAACAAGGGGGCCTGGGGCCAACGTCCTGACTTTC.

The chain combines TRBV24-1 with TRBJ2-1; the D is unclear. CDR3 length: 11 residues. Trimming pared 7 bases from V and 6 bases from J, leaving 6 bases between. Germline values: CDR1 KGHDR, CDR2 SFDVKD. CDR3 sequence reads: CATSGLNEQFF. Here the CDR3 DNA reads TGTGCCACCAGCGGCCTCAATGAGCAGTTCTTC.

The V call is TRBV5-4, the J call TRBJ2-3; 7 nucleotides line up with TRBD2. The CDR3 is 15 amino acids. CDR1 SGHNT and CDR2 YYREEE come from the germline V gene (reference sequence). With 4 bases clipped from V and 4 bases from J, the junction kept 9 bases outside the gene matches. CDR3 protein: CASSEAGRVADTQYF. DNA for the CDR3: TGTGCCAGCAGCGAAGCGGGGAGGGTGGCAGATACGCAGTATTTT.

The CDR3 region is CASSLGGQGNQPQHF. The CDR3 DNA reads as TGTGCCAGCAGTTTAGGAGGACAGGGGAATCAGCCCCAGCATTTT. The gene calls are TRBV27 and TRBJ1-5; 9 bases agree with TRBD1. In germline, CDR1 is MNHEY, CDR2 SMNVEV (reference sequence). The CDR3 totals 15 residues. V lost 2 bases, J lost 4 bases, and 3 bases stayed unmatched.

This chain joins TRBV21-1 and TRBJ1-1. TRBV21-1 is a pseudogene locus. The CDR3 totals 12 residues. CDR3 protein: CASRKTSEEAFF. The CDR3 region has the DNA TGTGCCAGCAGAAAGACCTCGGAGGAGGCTTTCTTT.

The gene calls are TRBV5-4 and TRBJ2-2; D unresolved. The CDR3 runs to 14 residues. Trimming took 3 bases from V and 2 from J, leaving 8 bases between them. Germline CDR1 reads SGHNT; CDR2 reads YYREEE (reference sequence). The CDR3, as DNA: TGTGCCAGCAGCTCTGGACCTAACACCGGGGAGCTGTTTTTT. It is translated as CASSSGPNTGELFF.